This T cell receptor beta chain was identified in a study of T cell repertoires in cytomegalovirus infection. For the study at large: In public TCR beta signatures, there were indications of both CMV infection and matching HLA type.

Points on this clonotype: Its antigen is currently unknown.

TCRdb re-called the reads through MiXCR, storing one row per CDR3 protein. The sample has just over 150,000 distinct CDR3 sequences, around a quarter seen once. Trimming cost V 0 bases and J 0 bases, with 13 bases left between them. This CDR3 comprises 17 residues. Looked up from germline, CDR1 is LNHNV and CDR2 is YYDKDF (reference sequence). Study-wide results and caveats: Cumulated frequencies of public TCR beta families served to identify carriers of CMV plus the relevant HLA. Predominance within the ex vivo response was attributable to HLA-C-restricted CMV-specific TCR beta clonotypes.

The sequenced material came from PBMCs. The receptor's source is a human donor in good health (CMV status not recorded). Some clones in this sample may be carry-over from other donors' samples. V and J are TRBV15 and TRBJ2-3; unclear D gene. The CDR3 nucleotides are TGTGCCACCAGCAGAGATTCTAGGCAGGCTAGCACAGATACGCAGTATTTT. Its translation is CATSRDSRQASTDTQYF.